One sample yielded the 13 T cell receptor beta chains listed below, sequenced in a study of beta chain features in type 1 diabetes. Their antigens remain unidentified. General study points: Type 1 diabetes patients showed a moderate but significant shortening of TCRB CDR3s in all four CD4+ subsets.

Sequencing targeted expressed TCRB transcripts, as all isolated RNA had been reverse transcribed. Here immunoSEQ multiplex PCR was the method, and the copy in TCRdb shows in-frame clones only, minus some. The repertoire has about 370,000 clones, over 9% of them found once; the top ten carry about 0.64%. Sample: central memory CD4+ T cells from blood. These receptors all stem from a man younger than 45 with type 1 diabetes.

This chain connects TRBV2 to TRBJ2-1; D gene ambiguous. The CDR3 is made up of 11 amino acids. V was cut by 10 bases and J by 5 bases, with 9 bases left in between. The germline V gene encodes CDR1 SNHLY and CDR2 FYNNEI. The CDR3 protein is CATRNHNEQFF. In nucleotides, the CDR3 is TGTGCCACCAGGAACCACAATGAGCAGTTCTTC.

The V gene is TRBV6-1, the J gene TRBJ2-1; the match to TRBD2 covers 12 bases. CDR3 length equals 17 residues. V lost 0 bases and J lost 5; bases outside the gene matches: 5. Germline CDR1 MNHNS, CDR2 SASEGT. The CDR3, as DNA: TGTGCCAGCAGTGAAGCCCTAGCGGGAGGGTATGACAATGAGCAGTTCTTC. Translating gives CASSEALAGGYDNEQFF.

This clone was detected a few times. The V call is TRBV25-1, the J call TRBJ2-5; 9 bases fit TRBD2. The J call is uncertain, as TRBJ2-7 better fits the DNA end. The CDR3 is made up of 13 amino acids. Germline assignment: CDR1 MGHDK and CDR2 SYGVNS. The CDR3 DNA sequence: TGTGCCAGCAGCCCAGCGGGAGGTGACGAGCAGTACTTC. Encoded protein: CASSPAGGDEQYF.

V is TRBV6-5 and J is TRBJ2-7; D not certain. The CDR3 totals 12 residues. Germline CDR1 and CDR2: MNHEY and SVGAGI. V lost 4 bases and J 6 bases, leaving 10 bases between the germline ends. In DNA form, the CDR3 reads TGTGCCAGCAGTTCCTACTCGACCGAGCAGTACTTC. It codes for CASSSYSTEQYF.

This clone has just a few counts. The CDR3 loop reads CASSRTGLSAGANVLTF. For the CDR3, the DNA is TGTGCCAGCAGCCGGACAGGTCTATCTGCCGGGGCCAACGTCCTGACTTTC. The chain carries TRBV7-9 and TRBJ2-6; 7 bases are shared with TRBD1. V was clipped by 5 bases and J by 4 bases; unmatched bases: 11. Germline-derived CDR1 and CDR2 are SEHNR and FQNEAQ (reference sequence). The CDR3 spans 17 residues.

The J gene is TRBJ1-2, the V gene TRBV7-2, with D maybe TRBD1 (6 bases). The germline gives CDR1 SGHTA, CDR2 FQGNSA. Trimming stripped 5 bases from V and 8 bases from J, with 18 bases between. The CDR3 consists of 14 residues. CDR3 DNA sequence: TGTGCCAGCAGCCTTCAACGGGAGGGACAAGGCTACACCTTC. Amino acids: CASSLQREGQGYTF.

In this sample, this clone turned up a few times. The chain employs TRBV5-1 and TRBJ1-6, with D uncertain. The germline V gene has CDR1 SGHRS and CDR2 YFSETQ. The germline V and J ends were trimmed by 5 bases and 8 bases, with 8 bases remaining between them. The CDR3 is 12 residues long. Here the CDR3 reads CASRVEDSPLHF. CDR3 in DNA: TGCGCCAGCAGGGTTGAGGATTCACCCCTCCACTTT.

This clone occurred once. J is TRBJ1-1 and V is TRBV10-3; 8 bases are shared with TRBD1. The germline CDR1 and CDR2 sequences are ENHRY and SYGVKD. The CDR3 has 17 residues. V lost 2 bases and J lost 6; bases outside the gene matches: 14. This CDR3 reads CAISELGQGIGGSEAFF. The CDR3 bases are TGTGCCATCAGTGAGCTCGGACAGGGAATCGGAGGCTCTGAAGCTTTCTTT.

This clone has ten or more counts. J is TRBJ1-2 and V is TRBV28; D unresolved. The V and J ends lost 7 bases and 8 bases respectively, with 14 bases between them. This CDR3 contains 12 residues. Germline CDR1 is MDHEN and CDR2 is SYDVKM. The CDR3 region is CASTSAWRGYTF. The CDR3 DNA reads TGTGCCAGCACATCCGCCTGGCGAGGCTACACCTTC.

The chain uses TRBV5-4 and TRBJ2-3; either TRBD1 or TRBD2 may fit D (6 bases each). CDR3 size: 17 residues. V was clipped by 0 bases and J by 6 bases, with 20 bases between them. Germline CDR1 is SGHNT and CDR2 is YYREEE (reference sequence). The CDR3 coding sequence is TGTGCCAGCAGCTTGGGTCTCGGGGGCAGTGGAGTCGATACGCAGTATTTT. Its protein is CASSLGLGGSGVDTQYF.

This clone has a handful of counts. This chain connects TRBV28 to TRBJ2-3, with 9 bases lining up with TRBD2. V trimming: 2 bases; J trimming: 3 bases; junction bases outside the gene matches: 3. CDR1 is MDHEN, CDR2 SYDVKM, per germline. CDR3 length equals 15 residues. The CDR3 nucleotides read TGTGCCAGCAGTTTAGCGGGAGGGGGGACAGATACGCAGTATTTT. Translating gives CASSLAGGGTDTQYF.

This sequence joins TRBV10-2 and TRBJ1-5, with TRBD1 as a possible D gene (5 bases). Germline CDR1 and CDR2: WSHSY and SAAADI. The CDR3 is made up of 15 amino acids. Between the trimmed V and J ends, which lost 7 bases and 5 bases, there was a span of 18 bases. The CDR3 here is CASTLRSGKDQPQHF. The CDR3 DNA reads as TGCGCCAGCACTCTCAGATCAGGGAAAGATCAGCCCCAGCATTTT.

The chain links TRBV11-2 to TRBJ2-5; D is unclear. Germline V lookup: CDR1 SGHAT, CDR2 FQNNGV. The germline V and J ends were trimmed by 0 bases and 0 bases, with 5 bases remaining between them. This CDR3 comprises 14 residues. The CDR3 DNA sequence: TGTGCCAGCAGCTTAGAGCGGTACCAAGAGACCCAGTACTTC. Translating it yields CASSLERYQETQYF.